The 25 T cell receptor beta chains reported below all come from one sample, sequenced in a study of blood T cells in healthy people across ages. PCR was performed a second time for roughly 7 to 11 cycles using a sample-barcoded 5' primer and a J-beta primer mix. TCRdb fed the 5' RACE reads into MiXCR, producing one record per CDR3 protein. Among roughly 2 million distinct CDR3 sequences listed, roughly 52% were seen once. The source material was blood. The receptors come from a woman aged 40 to 50 in good health.

V usage is TRBV14 and J usage is TRBJ1-2; unclear D gene. The V and J ends lost 4 bases and 0 bases respectively, with 18 bases between them. Germline V CDR1 and CDR2: SGHDN, FVKESK. The CDR3 spans 17 residues. This CDR3 reads CASSPQLAGPANYGYTF. The CDR3 coding sequence is TGTGCCAGCAGCCCTCAACTCGCGGGCCCAGCTAACTATGGCTACACCTTC.

The chain recombines TRBV6-2 or TRBV6-3 with TRBJ2-6; TRBD2 is a possible D gene (6 bases). The CDR3 totals 17 residues. Trimming shortened V by 4 bases and J by 0 bases, and 13 bases separated the two germline ends. The germline gives CDR1 MNHEY, CDR2 SVGEGT. This CDR3 reads CASSFGTLSSGANVLTF. CDR3 sequence (DNA): TGTGCCAGCAGTTTTGGGACTCTGAGCTCTGGGGCCAACGTCCTGACTTTC.

The V call is TRBV9, the J call TRBJ2-5; 8 nucleotides match TRBD1. Germline assignment: CDR1 SGDLS and CDR2 YYNGEE. The CDR3 is 19 amino acids. V lost 3 bases, J lost 2 bases, and 18 bases stayed unmatched. The CDR3 sequence is CASSDAPTTTGVLQETQYF. In DNA form, the CDR3 reads TGTGCCAGCAGCGACGCCCCTACAACGACAGGGGTCCTACAAGAGACCCAGTACTTC.

This sequence joins TRBV5-5 and TRBJ1-2; 10 bases line up with TRBD1. The V segment lost 4 bases and the J segment 8 bases; nucleotides outside the gene matches: 8. Germline V CDR1 and CDR2: SGHKS, YYEKEE (reference sequence). This CDR3 spans 14 amino acids. As DNA, the CDR3 is TGTGCCAGCAGCGGGGGACAGGGGACGGGAGGCTACACCTTC. It codes for CASSGGQGTGGYTF.

To note about this clonotype: Sequence at one end of the junction differs from germline and may be a read error. The rearrangement uses TRBV27 and TRBJ2-3; D remains ambiguous. CDR1 is MNHEY, CDR2 SMNVEV, per germline (reference sequence). CDR3 length equals 13 residues. The CDR3 loop reads CASSLAVTDMQYF. The CDR3 region has the DNA TGTGCCAGCAGTTTAGCAGTTACCGATATGCAGTATTTT.

This clonotype has more than one count but fewer than ten. The genes are TRBV20-1 and TRBJ2-7, with D tentatively TRBD1 (6 bases). CDR1 and CDR2 (germline): DFQATT, SNEGSKA (reference sequence). The CDR3 has 13 amino acids. Trimming took off 1 base at V and 6 bases at J, with 13 bases between the two ends. The CDR3, as DNA: TGCAGTGCTAGAGTAATACAGGGCGGCGAGCAGTACTTC. Protein product: CSARVIQGGEQYF.

J is TRBJ2-3 and V is TRBV7-9; D is unresolved. V lost 1 base to trimming and J lost 0 bases, with 11 bases between them. Germline CDR1 SEHNR, CDR2 FQNEAQ (reference sequence). The CDR3 is 16 residues long. The CDR3 protein is CASSLGLGISTDTQYF. The DNA of the CDR3 is TGTGCCAGCAGCTTAGGACTGGGGATAAGCACAGATACGCAGTATTTT.

The rearrangement uses TRBV28 and TRBJ1-6, with D perhaps TRBD1 (5 bases). This CDR3 spans 15 amino acids. Germline V gives CDR1 MDHEN, CDR2 SYDVKM. The ends were cut back, 3 bases at V and 10 bases at J, with 16 bases in the middle. The CDR3 bases are TGTGCCAGCAGTTTGTCCGGGACCCCGGAGTCACCCCTCCACTTT. Translation: CASSLSGTPESPLHF.

Worth noting for this clonotype: Its ends do not fully match the called genes, so a read error is possible. The V call is TRBV10-3, the J call TRBJ2-3; 11 nucleotides agree with TRBD2. In germline, CDR1 is ENHRY, CDR2 SYGVKD. This CDR3 comprises 16 residues. The chain's CDR3 is CAISDGTSGSTDRQYF. CDR3 coding DNA: TGTGCCATCAGTGACGGGACTAGCGGTAGCACAGATAGGCAGTATTTT.

V is TRBV11-2 and J is TRBJ1-6; maybe TRBD1 (5 bases). V was cut by 5 bases and J by 0 bases, with 11 bases left in between. Per germline, CDR1 SGHAT and CDR2 FQNNGV. This CDR3 is 16 amino acids long. The DNA for the CDR3 is TGTGCCAGCAGCCCCGGGGGTAGCTCCTATAATTCACCCCTCCACTTT. This translates into CASSPGGSSYNSPLHF. Together with reference TRBV11-2 and TRBJ1-6, the CDR3 gives the full variable domain: EAGVAQSPRYKIIEKRQSVAFWCNPISGHATLYWYQQILGQGPKLLIQFQNNGVVDDSQLPKDRFSAERLKGVDSTLKIQPAKLEDSAVYLCASSPGGSSYNSPLHFGNGTRLTVT.

This chain uses TRBV7-9 with TRBJ2-5; perhaps TRBD1 as D (6 bases). The CDR3 length is 16 residues. Germline V gene sequence: CDR1 SEHNR, CDR2 FQNEAQ (reference sequence). Trimming stripped 5 bases from V and 12 bases from J, with 28 bases between. The CDR3 nucleotides are TGTGCCAGCAGCCCGCGGAATAGGGGGACGACCCGCGGAGAGTACTTC. It encodes CASSPRNRGTTRGEYF.

This clonotype turned up a few times. This chain links TRBV20-1 with TRBJ2-4; a weak D match, TRBD2 (5 bases). The V gene's germline CDR1 is DFQATT and CDR2 SNEGSKA (reference sequence). The CDR3 is 12 amino acids. V was shortened by 6 bases and J by 4 bases, with 10 bases between the two germline ends. CDR3 residues: CSATRGKNIQYF. CDR3 nucleotide sequence: TGCAGTGCGACTCGGGGAAAAAACATTCAGTACTTC.

The V and J genes are TRBV27 and TRBJ2-1, with 10 bases lining up with TRBD2. The germline CDR1 and CDR2 sequences are MNHEY and SMNVEV (reference sequence). Germline trimming cut 6 bases from V and 4 bases from J; bases unmatched to any gene: 12. The CDR3 has 17 amino acids. The CDR3 spells CASSSLGLAGAYNEQFF. The CDR3 bases are TGTGCCAGCAGCTCTCTGGGGCTAGCGGGGGCTTACAATGAGCAGTTCTTC.

This clonotype was seen a handful of times. The chain combines TRBV20-1 with TRBJ2-5; 10 bases align to TRBD2. The V segment lost 6 bases and the J segment 2 bases; nucleotides outside the gene matches: 9. CDR3 length: 15 residues. Germline V gene lookup returns CDR1 DFQATT and CDR2 SNEGSKA (reference sequence). In nucleotides, the CDR3 is TGCAGTGCCGATACCCAAGCGGGGGGGCAAGAGACCCAGTACTTC. Translated, it gives CSADTQAGGQETQYF.

The table lists this clonotype with a few counts. J is TRBJ2-7 and V is TRBV6-2 or TRBV6-3; D not certain. The CDR3 runs to 16 residues. V was shortened by 2 bases and J by 1 base, with 15 bases between the two germline ends. Germline CDR1 is MNHEY and CDR2 is SVGEGT. CDR3 region: CASSYDPDPLSYEQYF. The CDR3 DNA reads TGTGCCAGCAGTTACGATCCTGACCCCCTTTCCTACGAGCAGTACTTC.

On this clonotype: Mismatch with germline at one junction end may stem from a read error. This sequence joins TRBV5-4 and TRBJ2-5; TRBD1 matches 9 bases. CDR1 SGHNT and CDR2 YYREEE come from the germline V gene (reference sequence). This CDR3 spans 15 amino acids. CDR3 protein: CAGSVGTGWEETQYF. DNA for the CDR3: TGTGCCGGCAGCGTCGGGACAGGGTGGGAAGAGACCCAGTACTTC.

The chain joins TRBV7-9 to TRBJ2-1; 11 bases line up with TRBD1. Trimming removed 2 bases from V and 5 bases from J; junction bases left unmatched: 8. This CDR3 comprises 17 residues. CDR1 and CDR2 (germline): SEHNR, FQNEAQ (reference sequence). CDR3 nucleotides: TGTGCCAGCAGCTTACTCGTGGGGGACAGGGGGAACAATGAGCAGTTCTTC. Translated, it gives CASSLLVGDRGNNEQFF. Variable domain in full (rest from reference TRBV7-9 and TRBJ2-1): DTGVSQNPRHKITKRGQNVTFRCDPISEHNRLYWYRQTLGQGPEFLTYFQNEAQLEKSRLLSDRFSAERPKGSFSTLEIQRTEQGDSAMYLCASSLLVGDRGNNEQFFGPGTRLTVL.

This clonotype has only a few counts. The chain joins TRBV4-1 to TRBJ2-5; D unclear. CDR3 length equals 14 residues. Germline CDR1 reads MGHRA; CDR2 reads YSYEKL. With 1 base removed from V and 1 base from J, the gap between germline ends came to 7 bases. The CDR3 sequence is CASSQGRAQETQYF. The CDR3 nucleotides read TGCGCCAGCAGCCAAGGGCGCGCCCAAGAGACCCAGTACTTC.

This clonotype appeared many times. The genes are TRBV13 and TRBJ1-6; D remains unclear. CDR1 PRHDT and CDR2 FYEKMQ come from the germline V gene (reference sequence). The V and J ends lost 3 bases and 9 bases respectively, with 12 bases between them. The CDR3 totals 14 residues. CDR3 loop: CASSFRGWGSPLHF. In DNA form, the CDR3 reads TGTGCCAGCAGCTTCCGCGGTTGGGGTTCACCCCTCCACTTT.

This sequence joins TRBV2 and TRBJ2-1, with 7 bases lining up with TRBD1. The CDR3 is made up of 13 amino acids. The trim removed 0 bases at V and 15 bases at J, leaving 8 bases unmatched. Germline CDR1 SNHLY, CDR2 FYNNEI. The DNA of the CDR3 is TGTGCCAGCAGTGAAGCAAGGTCCCGGGACAGGTTCTTC. This encodes CASSEARSRDRFF.

The chain combines TRBV7-9 with TRBJ2-5; D remains ambiguous. The CDR3 runs 13 residues. CDR1 and CDR2 from the germline V gene are SEHNR and FQNEAQ (reference sequence). The V end lost 1 base, the J end lost 5 bases, and 8 bases lay between the germline ends. The DNA of the CDR3 is TGTGCCAGCAGCTTAGATGTGATGGAGACCCAGTACTTC. It translates to CASSLDVMETQYF.

This chain uses TRBV6-2 or TRBV6-3 with TRBJ1-1; a weak D match, TRBD1 (6 bases). Trimming pared 6 bases from V and 0 bases from J, leaving 23 bases between. The germline V gene has CDR1 MNHEY and CDR2 SVGEGT. This CDR3 contains 18 residues. This chain's CDR3 is CASRRDGGSGGMNTEAFF. The CDR3 DNA is TGTGCCAGCAGACGCGATGGGGGCTCGGGAGGAATGAACACTGAAGCTTTCTTT.

The V and J genes are TRBV5-6 and TRBJ2-5; D is unclear. V lost 0 bases and J 7 bases, leaving 13 bases between the germline ends. Per the germline V gene, CDR1 is SGHDT and CDR2 is YYEEEE. The CDR3 runs 14 residues. This chain's CDR3 is CASSLEKLVATQYF. The CDR3 DNA follows: TGTGCCAGCAGCTTGGAAAAGCTAGTAGCGACCCAGTACTTC.

This clonotype was seen at least ten times. V gene TRBV5-6 combines with J gene TRBJ2-5; D not certain. The germline V gene encodes CDR1 SGHDT and CDR2 YYEEEE. The V end lost 1 base, the J end lost 2 bases, and 18 bases lay between the germline ends. The CDR3 covers 17 residues. DNA of the CDR3: TGTGCCAGCAGCTTGTGGGTGTCGTACAATGGGCAAGAGACCCAGTACTTC. The encoded protein is CASSLWVSYNGQETQYF.

V usage is TRBV5-1 and J usage is TRBJ2-4; TRBD1 matches at 9 bases. Judging by the DNA end, TRBJ2-7 fits better; the J call may be wrong. In germline, CDR1 is SGHRS, CDR2 YFSETQ. CDR3 length: 15 residues. The DNA of the CDR3 is TGCGCCAGCAGCCCAAACCCGGGACAGGGATACGAGCAGTACTTC. It yields the protein CASSPNPGQGYEQYF.